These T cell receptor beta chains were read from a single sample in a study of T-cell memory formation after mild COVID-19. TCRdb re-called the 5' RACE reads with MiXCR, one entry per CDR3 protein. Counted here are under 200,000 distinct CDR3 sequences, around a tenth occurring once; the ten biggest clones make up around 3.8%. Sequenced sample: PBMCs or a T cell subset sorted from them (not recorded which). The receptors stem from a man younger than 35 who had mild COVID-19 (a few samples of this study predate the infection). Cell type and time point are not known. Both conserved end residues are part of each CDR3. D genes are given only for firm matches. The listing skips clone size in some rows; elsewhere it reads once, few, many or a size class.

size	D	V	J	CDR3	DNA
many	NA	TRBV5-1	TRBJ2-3	CASSLEVDTQYF	TGCGCCAGCAGCTTGGAGGTAGATACGCAGTATTTT
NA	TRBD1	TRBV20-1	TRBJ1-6	CSARTGNSPLHF	TGCAGTGCCCGGACAGGGAATTCACCCCTCCACTTT
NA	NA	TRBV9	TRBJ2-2	CASSVDGAGELFF	TGTGCCAGCAGCGTAGATGGGGCCGGGGAGCTGTTTTTT
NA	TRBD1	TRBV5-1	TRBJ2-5	CASSLETGRETQYF	TGCGCCAGCAGCTTGGAGACAGGGCGAGAGACCCAGTACTTC
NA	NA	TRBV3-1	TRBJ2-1	CASSPTRTRYHEQFF	TGTGCCAGCAGTCCCACTCGGACACGGTACCATGAGCAGTTCTTC
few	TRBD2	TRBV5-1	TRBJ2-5	CASSASGPGGAEETQYF	TGCGCCAGCAGCGCCTCCGGGCCCGGGGGGGCGGAAGAGACCCAGTACTTC
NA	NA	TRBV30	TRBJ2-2	CAWSAPSISGELFF	TGTGCCTGGAGTGCGCCTAGCATCTCCGGGGAGCTGTTTTTT
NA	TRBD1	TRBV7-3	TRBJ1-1	CASRVETGASNTEAFF	TGTGCCAGCAGGGTCGAGACAGGGGCATCGAACACTGAAGCTTTCTTT
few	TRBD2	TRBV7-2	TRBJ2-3	CASSLGTSRSDTQYF	TGTGCCAGCAGCCTAGGGACTAGTAGATCAGATACGCAGTATTTT
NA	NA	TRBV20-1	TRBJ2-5	CSAGSQETQYF	TGCAGTGCTGGGTCCCAAGAGACCCAGTACTTC
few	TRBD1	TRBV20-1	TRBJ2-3	CSARGPGQGITDTQYF	TGCAGTGCTAGAGGACCGGGACAGGGAATCACAGATACGCAGTATTTT
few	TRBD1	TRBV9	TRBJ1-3	CASSVDRPHGNTIYF	TGTGCCAGCAGCGTGGACAGGCCTCATGGAAACACCATATATTTT
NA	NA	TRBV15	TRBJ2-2	CATSRVQWGTGELFF	TGTGCCACCAGCAGAGTCCAATGGGGCACCGGGGAGCTGTTTTTT
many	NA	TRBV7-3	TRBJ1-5	CASSRGGGQPQHF	TGTGCCAGCTCTAGAGGGGGGGGTCAGCCCCAGCATTTT
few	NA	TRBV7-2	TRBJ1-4	CASSFAAVTNEKLFF	TGTGCCAGCAGCTTCGCGGCGGTAACTAATGAAAAACTGTTTTTT
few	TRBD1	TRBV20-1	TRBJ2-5	CSARSPTGTAGTQYF	TGCAGTGCTAGGTCACCTACCGGGACAGCCGGGACCCAGTACTTC
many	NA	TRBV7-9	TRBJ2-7	CASSIDLRTNEQYF	TGTGCCAGCAGTATCGACCTAAGGACCAACGAGCAGTACTTC
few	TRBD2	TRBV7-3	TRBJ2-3	CASSWGLAGDTDTQYF	TGTGCCAGCAGCTGGGGACTAGCGGGGGACACAGATACGCAGTATTTT